This T cell receptor (beta chain) appears in the sequencing data of a study of cytomegalovirus exposure and HLA in healthy donors. The PCR made use of 60 Vbeta and 13 Jbeta primers. Profiling relied on immunoSEQ multiplex PCR, and the TCRdb table lists in-frame clones only, not all of them. The sample consists of 100,000 to 150,000 clones, around 81% of them appearing once. Trimming removed 3 bases from V and 5 bases from J; junction bases left unmatched: 14. CDR1 LGHNA and CDR2 YNFKEQ come from the germline V gene. This CDR3 region has 17 residues. Notes on this clone: This sample also contains other DNA sequences that code for the same CDR3.

The TCR sequence derives from a woman between 50 and 59 years old in good health and CMV-seronegative. The specimen sequenced was PBMCs. The V gene is TRBV4-2, the J gene TRBJ2-3, with TRBD2 matching 7 bases. The DNA for the CDR3 is TGTGCCAGCAGCCAGGAGGTGGGAGGGCCCTCGGGAGATACGCAGTATTTT. Translation gives CASSQEVGGPSGDTQYF.